The rows below give T cell receptor beta chains drawn from one sample of a study of T-cell memory formation after mild COVID-19. TCRdb independently ran MiXCR on the 5' RACE reads; one entry per CDR3 protein. The sample has hundreds of thousands of distinct CDR3 sequences; over 15% are singletons. Sequenced material: PBMCs or a T cell subset sorted from them (not recorded which). The receptors were sampled from an adult woman who had mild COVID-19 (a few samples of this study predate the infection). Cell type and time point are not known. CDR3s include the opening cysteine and the closing phenylalanine or tryptophan. The D gene is left open where the match is weak. Where a row states a size, it is once, few, many or the class of an expanded clone; other rows omit it.

clone_size j_call d_call v_call cdr3_nt cdr3_aa
. TRBJ1-3 . TRBV6-6 TGTGCCAGCAGTAGGGGAGGGGGTGGAAACACCATATATTTT CASSRGGGGNTIYF
many TRBJ1-1 . TRBV5-1 TGCGCCAGCAGCTTCGACGGGAACACTGAAGCTTTCTTT CASSFDGNTEAFF
many TRBJ1-5 TRBD1 TRBV6-6 TGTGCCAGCAGTCCAGGGACAGGATCAAATCAGCCCCAGCATTTT CASSPGTGSNQPQHF
. TRBJ2-3 TRBD1 TRBV7-9 TGTGCCAGCAGCGTGGACAGGGCCCGAGACACAGATACGCAGTATTTT CASSVDRARDTDTQYF
. TRBJ2-3 TRBD2 TRBV9 TGTGCCAGCAGCGTGACTAGCGGGGCGCACACAGATACGCAGTATTTT CASSVTSGAHTDTQYF
many TRBJ2-3 TRBD1 TRBV12-3/TRBV12-4 TGTGCCAGCAGCTCCGACAGGGTACAAAGCACAGATACGCAGTATTTT CASSSDRVQSTDTQYF
. TRBJ2-1 . TRBV2 TGTGCCAGCAGTGAGGGGCAGGGGCAGTTCTTC CASSEGQGQFF
once TRBJ2-1 TRBD2 TRBV7-3 TGTGCCAGCCCGGGACTAGTGGGTTACAATGAGCAGTTCTTC CASPGLVGYNEQFF
few TRBJ2-7 . TRBV12-3/TRBV12-4 TGTGCCAGCAGTCTGGGGCTAGCACTCGACGAGCAGTACTTC CASSLGLALDEQYF
many TRBJ2-5 TRBD2 TRBV3-1 TGTGCCAGCAGCCAAGTCATTTCGCGGGGGGCCCAAGAGACCCAGTACTTC CASSQVISRGAQETQYF
. TRBJ1-1 TRBD1 TRBV28 TGTGCCAGCAGTCCGACCGGGACAGGGGCGAGGAACACTGAAGCTTTCTTT CASSPTGTGARNTEAFF
. TRBJ1-5 . TRBV7-9 TGTGCCAGCAGCCCCGGGGTCGAGAGCAATCAGCCCCAGCATTTT CASSPGVESNQPQHF
. TRBJ1-1 TRBD1 TRBV29-1 TGCAGCGTAACGGGACAGGGGACGAACACTGAAGCTTTCTTT CSVTGQGTNTEAFF
few TRBJ1-1 TRBD1 TRBV20-1 TGCAGTGCTAAGGACAGGGGGTCGAACACTGAAGCTTTCTTT CSAKDRGSNTEAFF
. TRBJ2-5 TRBD2 TRBV6-2/TRBV6-3 TGTGCCAGCAGTTACAGACCCGGGACTAGCGGCCAAGAGACCCAGTACTTC CASSYRPGTSGQETQYF
few TRBJ2-1 . TRBV7-2 TGTGCCAGCAGCTTACTGCGGAAGGAGCAGTTCTTC CASSLLRKEQFF
. TRBJ1-2 . TRBV3-1 TGTGCCAGCAGCCAAATAATCACCGGGCCAAAGGCCTATGGCTACACCTTC CASSQIITGPKAYGYTF
few TRBJ1-1 TRBD1 TRBV6-6 TGTGCCAGCAGACGTAGGGGACAGCAGAACACTGAAGCTTTCTTT CASRRRGQQNTEAFF
few TRBJ2-1 TRBD2 TRBV24-1 TGTGCCACCAGTGACCCCGGGACTAGCGGGATCGATGAGCAGTTCTTC CATSDPGTSGIDEQFF
few TRBJ2-3 . TRBV9 TGTGCCAGCAGCGTAGAGGGGGGGCTTGGAGATACGCAGTATTTT CASSVEGGLGDTQYF
few TRBJ1-1 . TRBV5-1 TGCGCCAGCGGAGTAGGGGGGTCTGCCTCTGAAGCTTTCTTT CASGVGGSASEAFF
. TRBJ2-7 TRBD1 TRBV30 TGTGCCTCCGACCCTAGGCTGGGGACAGGGGGCGAGCAGTACTTC CASDPRLGTGGEQYF
. TRBJ2-7 . TRBV4-3 TGCGCCAGCAGCCGGGGCGGAGGGAGCTCCTACGAGCAGTACTTC CASSRGGGSSYEQYF
. TRBJ2-7 . TRBV2 TGTGCCAGCAGTTCCGGGACAATGGCCTACGAGCAGTACTTC CASSSGTMAYEQYF
. TRBJ2-5 . TRBV5-6 TGTGCCAGCAGCTTGCGGATCGACAGTACCCAAGAGACCCAGTACTTC CASSLRIDSTQETQYF
many TRBJ1-4 . TRBV18 TGTGCCAGCTCACCATACAGGGAAAGTGAAAAACTGTTTTTT CASSPYRESEKLFF
few TRBJ2-1 TRBD1 TRBV5-1 TGCGCCAGCAGCTCCTTGGGACAGGGGGACTACAATGAGCAGTTCTTC CASSSLGQGDYNEQFF
many TRBJ1-1 . TRBV20-1 TGCAGTGCCAAGGGGGGGGTCACTGAAGCTTTCTTT CSAKGGVTEAFF
few TRBJ2-4 . TRBV20-1 TGCAGTGCCCCAACCACAGGGTCTCCCAAAAACATTCAGTACTTC CSAPTTGSPKNIQYF
. TRBJ2-2 . TRBV5-1 TGCGCCAGCAGCCCCGAACTGGGGGGCTCCGGGGAGCTGTTTTTT CASSPELGGSGELFF
few TRBJ2-7 TRBD2 TRBV6-2/TRBV6-3 TGTGCCAGCCGAAGACTAGCAGACTACGAGCAGTACTTC CASRRLADYEQYF
. TRBJ2-4 TRBD2 TRBV12-3/TRBV12-4 TGTGCCAGCAGAAAAACGGGCGGGGGGGAAAGGAACATTCAGTACTTC CASRKTGGGERNIQYF
. TRBJ1-5 . TRBV27 TGTGCCAGCAGGGGGCCACTGAACAATCAGCCCCAGCATTTT CASRGPLNNQPQHF
. TRBJ2-7 TRBD2 TRBV12-3/TRBV12-4 TGTGCCAGCAGTTCCTCCGGGACTAGCTCCTACGAGCAGTACTTC CASSSSGTSSYEQYF
. TRBJ2-2 . TRBV5-1 TGCGCCAGCAGCTTGCGTGTAGCGAACACCGGGGAGCTGTTTTTT CASSLRVANTGELFF
. TRBJ2-7 . TRBV12-3/TRBV12-4 TGTGCCAGCAGTTTCGGGGGCCGCCTGCGCGAGCAGTACTTC CASSFGGRLREQYF
few TRBJ2-2 . TRBV7-2 TGTGCCAGCAGCTTAGGGGGAACATCCCAAATCGGGGAGCTGTTTTTT CASSLGGTSQIGELFF
. TRBJ2-3 TRBD2 TRBV12-3/TRBV12-4 TGTGCCAGCAGTCAAGGGAGTAGCGGGGTTTTGGGTACGCAGTATTTT CASSQGSSGVLGTQYF
. TRBJ2-2 TRBD2 TRBV20-1 TGCAGTGCTAGACTAGCGGCCGGGGAGCTGTTTTTT CSARLAAGELFF
few TRBJ1-2 . TRBV5-1 TGCGCCAGCAGCTTAACAGGGACGGACTATGGCTACACCTTC CASSLTGTDYGYTF
. TRBJ2-4 . TRBV7-2 TGTGCCAGCAGCCTGACGCTAGCCAAAAACATTCAGTACTTC CASSLTLAKNIQYF
. TRBJ2-1 . TRBV7-3 TGTGCCAGCAGCTTAATGGGGGACTCCAATGAGCAGTTCTTC CASSLMGDSNEQFF